This record concerns one T cell receptor (beta chain) sequence. Its specificity is unknown. These data originate in a study of radiotherapy plus CTLA-4 blockade in lung cancer. Trimming cost V 4 bases and J 1 base, with 11 bases left between them. There are 15 residues in the CDR3. Germline V gene data show CDR1 as MNHNS and CDR2 as SASEGT. TCRdb keeps only in-frame clones here, not all; method: immunoSEQ multiplex PCR. This table has roughly 50,000 clones, 70% to 90% appearing once. Study results and limitations: After treatment with radiotherapy plus ipilimumab, TCR clones that came from the tumor expanded in blood.

The material sequenced was peripheral blood, taken from a patient treated with radiotherapy plus ipilimumab. The gene calls are TRBV6-1 and TRBJ1-5; D not certain. The receptor was isolated from a human donor with non-small cell lung cancer whose response to radiotherapy plus ipilimumab could not be evaluated. The CDR3 DNA follows: TGTGCCAGCAGTGTCCTTGGCGGGAGCAATCAGCCCCAGCATTTT. Its protein is CASSVLGGSNQPQHF.